This T cell receptor beta chain was sequenced in a study of cytomegalovirus exposure and HLA in healthy donors. General study findings and limits: By a later analysis, the bulk of CMV-associated TCR beta chains appeared HLA-restricted. A later analysis showed that HLA-associated TCR beta chains had undergone more clonal expansion than equally common others. When presence/absence was analysed, sequencing depth was taken to be roughly uniform across donors. Later analysis demonstrated an association between a missense DCLRE1C variant and TCR beta V- and J-gene trimming.

13 Jbeta primers and 60 Vbeta primers were used for the PCR. Using immunoSEQ multiplex PCR, the repertoire was profiled, and TCRdb retains in-frame clones only, with some absent. The sample carries some 120,000 clones, around 77% recorded once. As for this clone: Its matching antigen is unknown.

This receptor was taken from a man aged 18-30 years in good health and CMV-seropositive. Sequencing was carried out using PBMCs.

As DNA, the CDR3 is TGTGCCAGCAGCTTAGGCTTTGGCGGGAGAAGCTATGAGCAGTTCTTC. This translates into CASSLGFGGRSYEQFF. The chain carries TRBV11-2 and TRBJ2-1, with 7 bases lining up with TRBD2. V trimming: 1 base; J trimming: 8 bases; junction bases outside the gene matches: 11. The CDR3 length is 16 residues. CDR1 is SGHAT and CDR2 is FQNNGV in the germline V gene.